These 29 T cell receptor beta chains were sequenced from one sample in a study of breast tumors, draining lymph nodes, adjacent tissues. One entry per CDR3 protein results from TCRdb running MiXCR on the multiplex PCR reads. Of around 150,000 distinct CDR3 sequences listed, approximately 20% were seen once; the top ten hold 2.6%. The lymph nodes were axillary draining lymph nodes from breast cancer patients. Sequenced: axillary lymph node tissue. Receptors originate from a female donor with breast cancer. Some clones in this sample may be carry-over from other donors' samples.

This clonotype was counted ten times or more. The CDR3 reads CASSQDWGGSNYEQYF. DNA for the CDR3: TGCGCCAGCAGCCAAGATTGGGGCGGGAGCAACTACGAGCAGTACTTC. V is TRBV4-3 and J is TRBJ2-7, with 7 positions matching TRBD2. V shed 0 bases and J 3 bases; nucleotides not matched to a gene: 8. CDR3 size: 16 residues. CDR1 LGHNA and CDR2 YSLEER come from the germline V gene.

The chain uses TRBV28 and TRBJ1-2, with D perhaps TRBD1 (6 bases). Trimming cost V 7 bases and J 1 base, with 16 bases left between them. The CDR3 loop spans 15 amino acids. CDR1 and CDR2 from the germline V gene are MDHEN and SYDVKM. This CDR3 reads CASTPSGDVNYGYTF. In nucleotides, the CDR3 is TGTGCCAGCACCCCCTCAGGGGACGTTAACTATGGCTACACCTTC.

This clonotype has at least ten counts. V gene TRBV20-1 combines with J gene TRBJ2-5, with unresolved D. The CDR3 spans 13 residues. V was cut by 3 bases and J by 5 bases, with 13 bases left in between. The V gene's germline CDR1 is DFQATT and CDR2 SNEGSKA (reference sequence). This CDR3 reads CSASPGLGETQYF. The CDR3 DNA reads TGCAGTGCTAGTCCCGGGCTGGGGGAGACCCAGTACTTC.

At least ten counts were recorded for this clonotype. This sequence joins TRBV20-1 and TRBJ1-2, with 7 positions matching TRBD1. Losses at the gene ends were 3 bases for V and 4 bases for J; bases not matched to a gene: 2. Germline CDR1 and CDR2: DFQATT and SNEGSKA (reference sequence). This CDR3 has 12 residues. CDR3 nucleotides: TGCAGTGCTAGTCCAGGGGGCTATGGCTACACCTTC. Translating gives CSASPGGYGYTF.

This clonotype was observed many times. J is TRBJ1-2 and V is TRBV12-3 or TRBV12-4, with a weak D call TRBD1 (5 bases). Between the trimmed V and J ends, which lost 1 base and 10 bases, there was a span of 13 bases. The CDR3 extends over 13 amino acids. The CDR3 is CASSLDPGVIYTF. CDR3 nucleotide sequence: TGTGCCAGCAGTTTAGATCCGGGGGTTATCTACACCTTC.

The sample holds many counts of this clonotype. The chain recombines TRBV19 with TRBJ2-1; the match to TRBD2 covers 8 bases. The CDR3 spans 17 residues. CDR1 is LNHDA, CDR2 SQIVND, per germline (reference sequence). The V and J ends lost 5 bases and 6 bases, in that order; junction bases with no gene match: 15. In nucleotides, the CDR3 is TGTGCCAGTAGTGCCCCAAACAGCGGGAGTTTGGTCAATGAGCAGTTCTTC. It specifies CASSAPNSGSLVNEQFF.

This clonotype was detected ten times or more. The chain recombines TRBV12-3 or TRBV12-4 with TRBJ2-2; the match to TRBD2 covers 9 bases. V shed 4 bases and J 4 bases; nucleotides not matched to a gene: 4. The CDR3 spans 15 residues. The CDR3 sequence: CASSSGTSFTGELFF. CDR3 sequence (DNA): TGTGCCAGCAGTTCCGGGACTAGCTTCACCGGGGAGCTGTTTTTT.

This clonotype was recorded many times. In DNA form, the CDR3 reads TGTGCCATAGGTCGGGAGCCCCAAGAGACCCAGTACTTC. Translated, it gives CAIGREPQETQYF. The chain combines TRBV10-3 with TRBJ2-5; a possible D gene is TRBD2 (6 bases). The CDR3 covers 13 residues. From germline, CDR1 is ENHRY and CDR2 SYGVKD. V was clipped by 9 bases and J by 1 base, with 12 bases between them.

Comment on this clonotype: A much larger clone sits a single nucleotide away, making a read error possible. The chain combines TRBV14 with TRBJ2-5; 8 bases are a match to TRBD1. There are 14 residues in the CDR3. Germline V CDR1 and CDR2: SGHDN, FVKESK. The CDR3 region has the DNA TGTGCCAGCAGCCCTGGACAGGGAAGGGGTACCCGGTACTTC. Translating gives CASSPGQGRGTRYF.

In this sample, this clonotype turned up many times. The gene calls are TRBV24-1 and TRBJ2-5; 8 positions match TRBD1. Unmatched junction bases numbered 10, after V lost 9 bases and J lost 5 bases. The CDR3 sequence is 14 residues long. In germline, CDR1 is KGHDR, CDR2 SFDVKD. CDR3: CATGEDRVGETQYF. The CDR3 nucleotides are TGTGCCACCGGGGAGGACAGGGTGGGGGAGACCCAGTACTTC.

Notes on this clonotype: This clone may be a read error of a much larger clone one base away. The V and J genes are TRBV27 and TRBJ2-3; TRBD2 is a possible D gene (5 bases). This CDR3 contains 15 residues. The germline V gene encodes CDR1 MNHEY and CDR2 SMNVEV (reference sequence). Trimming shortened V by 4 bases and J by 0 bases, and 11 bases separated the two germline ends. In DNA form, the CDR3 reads TGTGCCAGCAGTTCCCCACCGGGGAGCACAGATACGCAGTATTTT. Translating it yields CASSSPPGSTDTQYF.

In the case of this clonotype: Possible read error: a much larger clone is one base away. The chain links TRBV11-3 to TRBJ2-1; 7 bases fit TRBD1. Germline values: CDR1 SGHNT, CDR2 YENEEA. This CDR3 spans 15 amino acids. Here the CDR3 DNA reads TGTGCCAGCAGCCTAGAGGACAGGAACTACAATGGGCAGTTCTTC. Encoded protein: CASSLEDRNYNGQFF.

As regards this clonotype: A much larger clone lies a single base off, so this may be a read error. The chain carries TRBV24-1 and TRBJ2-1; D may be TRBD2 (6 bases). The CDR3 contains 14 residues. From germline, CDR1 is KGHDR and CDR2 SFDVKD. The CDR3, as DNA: TGTGCCACCAGTGCCCGGGCCAGATCGGGGGAGCAGCTCTTC. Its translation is CATSARARSGEQLF.

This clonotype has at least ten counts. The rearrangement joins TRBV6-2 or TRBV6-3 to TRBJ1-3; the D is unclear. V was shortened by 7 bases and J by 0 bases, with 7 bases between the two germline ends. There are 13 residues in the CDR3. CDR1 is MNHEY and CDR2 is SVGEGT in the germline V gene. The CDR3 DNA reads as TGTGCCAGCAAGGGCGCCTCTGGAAACACCATATATTTT. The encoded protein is CASKGASGNTIYF.

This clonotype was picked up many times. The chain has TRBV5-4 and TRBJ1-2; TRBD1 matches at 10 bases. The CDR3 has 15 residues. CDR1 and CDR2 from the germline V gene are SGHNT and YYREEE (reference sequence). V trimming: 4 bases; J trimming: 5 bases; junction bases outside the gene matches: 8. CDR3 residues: CASSPTGGAGYGYTF. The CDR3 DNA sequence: TGTGCCAGCAGCCCGACAGGGGGCGCTGGGTATGGCTACACCTTC.

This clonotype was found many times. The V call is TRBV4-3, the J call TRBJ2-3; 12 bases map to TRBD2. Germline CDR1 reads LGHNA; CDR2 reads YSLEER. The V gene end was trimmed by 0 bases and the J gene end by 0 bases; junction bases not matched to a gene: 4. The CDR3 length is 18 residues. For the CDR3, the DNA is TGCGCCAGCAGCCAAGACAGGACTAGCGGGAAGAGCACAGATACGCAGTATTTT. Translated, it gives CASSQDRTSGKSTDTQYF.

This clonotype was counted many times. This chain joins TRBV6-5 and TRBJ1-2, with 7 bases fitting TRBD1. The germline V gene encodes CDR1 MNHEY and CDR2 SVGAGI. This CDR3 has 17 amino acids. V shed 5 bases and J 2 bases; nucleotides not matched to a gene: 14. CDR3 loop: CASSTPSGTANNYGYTF. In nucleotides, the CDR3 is TGTGCCAGCAGTACCCCATCCGGGACAGCGAACAACTATGGCTACACCTTC.

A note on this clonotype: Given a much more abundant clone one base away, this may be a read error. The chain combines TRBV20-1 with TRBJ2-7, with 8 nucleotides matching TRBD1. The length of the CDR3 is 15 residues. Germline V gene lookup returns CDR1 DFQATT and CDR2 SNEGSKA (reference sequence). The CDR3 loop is CGARVHRGSSYEQYF. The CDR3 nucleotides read TGCGGTGCTAGAGTGCACAGGGGGAGCTCCTACGAGCAGTACTTC.

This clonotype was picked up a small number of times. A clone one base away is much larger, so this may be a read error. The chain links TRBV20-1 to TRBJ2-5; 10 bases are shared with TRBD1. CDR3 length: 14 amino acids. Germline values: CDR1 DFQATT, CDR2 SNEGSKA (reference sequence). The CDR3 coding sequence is TGCAGTACTAGACTCGACAGGGGGCGAGAGACCCAGTACTTC. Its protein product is CSTRLDRGRETQYF.

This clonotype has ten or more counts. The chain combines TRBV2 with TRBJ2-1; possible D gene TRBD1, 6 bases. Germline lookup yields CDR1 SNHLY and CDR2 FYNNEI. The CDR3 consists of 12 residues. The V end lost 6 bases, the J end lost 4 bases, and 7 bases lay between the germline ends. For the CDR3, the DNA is TGTGCCAGCAGCACAGGGTACAATGAGCAGTTCTTC. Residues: CASSTGYNEQFF.

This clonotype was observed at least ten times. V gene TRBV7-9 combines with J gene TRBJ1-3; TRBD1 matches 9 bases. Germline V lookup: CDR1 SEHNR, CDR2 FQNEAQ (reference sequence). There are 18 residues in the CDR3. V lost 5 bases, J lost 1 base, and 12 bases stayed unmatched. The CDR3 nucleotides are TGTGCCAGCAGCGTGATCCCGGGACAGGGCCAATCTGGAAACACCATATATTTT. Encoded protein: CASSVIPGQGQSGNTIYF. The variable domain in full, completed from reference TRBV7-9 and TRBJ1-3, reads DTGVSQNPRHKITKRGQNVTFRCDPISEHNRLYWYRQTLGQGPEFLTYFQNEAQLEKSRLLSDRFSAERPKGSFSTLEIQRTEQGDSAMYLCASSVIPGQGQSGNTIYFGEGSWLTVV.

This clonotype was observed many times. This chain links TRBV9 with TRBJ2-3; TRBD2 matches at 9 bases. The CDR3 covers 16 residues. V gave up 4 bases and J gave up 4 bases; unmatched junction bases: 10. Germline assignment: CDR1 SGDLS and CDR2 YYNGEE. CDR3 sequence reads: CASSPTQREAADTQYF. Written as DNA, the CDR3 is TGTGCCAGCAGCCCAACCCAGCGGGAGGCAGCAGATACGCAGTATTTT.

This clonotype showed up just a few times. The CDR3 is CASSLIQDVGPGLAGGGQFF. The CDR3 bases are TGCGCCAGCAGCCTTATTCAAGACGTGGGGCCGGGACTAGCGGGAGGGGGGCAGTTCTTC. The genes are TRBV4-1 and TRBJ2-1; 16 nucleotides match TRBD2. Germline V gives CDR1 MGHRA, CDR2 YSYEKL. The junction had 21 bases not matched to a gene; V was cut back by 4 bases and J by 12 bases. CDR3 length: 20 residues.

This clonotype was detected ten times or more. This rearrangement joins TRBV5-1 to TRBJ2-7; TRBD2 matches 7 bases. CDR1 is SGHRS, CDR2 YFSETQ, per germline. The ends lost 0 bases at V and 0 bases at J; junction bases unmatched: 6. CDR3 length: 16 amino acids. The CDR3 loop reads CASSLVSLAVSYEQYF. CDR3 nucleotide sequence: TGCGCCAGCAGCTTGGTATCGCTAGCGGTCTCCTACGAGCAGTACTTC.

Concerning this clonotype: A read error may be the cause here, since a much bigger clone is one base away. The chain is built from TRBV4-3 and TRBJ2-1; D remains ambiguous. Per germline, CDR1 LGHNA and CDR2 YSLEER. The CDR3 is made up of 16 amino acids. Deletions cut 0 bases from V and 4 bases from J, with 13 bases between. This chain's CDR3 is CASSQESTTRYNEQFF. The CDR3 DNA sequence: TGCGCCAGCAGCCAAGAATCCACTACCCGGTACAATGAGCAGTTCTTC.

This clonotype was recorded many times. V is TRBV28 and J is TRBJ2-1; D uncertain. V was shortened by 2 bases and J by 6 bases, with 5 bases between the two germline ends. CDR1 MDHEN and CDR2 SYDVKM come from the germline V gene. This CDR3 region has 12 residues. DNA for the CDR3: TGTGCCAGCAGTTTAACCGTCAATGAGCAGTTCTTC. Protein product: CASSLTVNEQFF.

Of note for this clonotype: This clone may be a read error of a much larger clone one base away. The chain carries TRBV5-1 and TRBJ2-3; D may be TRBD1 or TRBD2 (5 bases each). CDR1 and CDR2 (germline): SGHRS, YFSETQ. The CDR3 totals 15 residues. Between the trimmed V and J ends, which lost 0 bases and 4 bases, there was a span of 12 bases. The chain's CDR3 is CASSLARMGADTQYF. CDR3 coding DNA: TGCGCCAGCAGCTTGGCACGGATGGGGGCAGATACGCAGTATTTT. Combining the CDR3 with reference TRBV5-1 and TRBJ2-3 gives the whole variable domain KAGVTQTPRYLIKTRGQQVTLSCSPISGHRSVSWYQQTPGQGLQFLFEYFSETQRNKGNFPGRFSGRQFSNSRSEMNVSTLELGDSALYLCASSLARMGADTQYFGPGTRLTVL.

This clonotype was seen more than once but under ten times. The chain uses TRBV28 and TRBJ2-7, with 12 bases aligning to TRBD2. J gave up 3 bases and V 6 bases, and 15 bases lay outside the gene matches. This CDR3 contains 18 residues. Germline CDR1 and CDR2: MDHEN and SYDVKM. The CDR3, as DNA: TGTGCCAGCAGCTCCCCGGGACTAGCGGGCTTGCCCAGCTACGAGCAGTACTTC. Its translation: CASSSPGLAGLPSYEQYF.

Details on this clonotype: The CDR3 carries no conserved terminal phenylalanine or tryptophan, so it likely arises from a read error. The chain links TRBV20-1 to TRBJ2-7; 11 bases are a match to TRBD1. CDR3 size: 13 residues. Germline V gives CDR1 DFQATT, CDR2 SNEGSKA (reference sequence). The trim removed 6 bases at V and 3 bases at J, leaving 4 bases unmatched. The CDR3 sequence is CSATGTGGYEQYI. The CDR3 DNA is TGCAGTGCCACCGGGACAGGGGGCTACGAGCAGTACATT.